This T cell receptor (beta chain) came from a study of shared clonotypes between healthy human individuals. Libraries were prepared by immunoSEQ multiplex PCR; TCRdb keeps only in-frame clonotypes and omits some of them. This sample has 1,400,000 or so clones, with 97% to 99% found just once. J gave up 3 bases and V 2 bases, and 3 bases lay outside the gene matches. This CDR3 is 15 amino acids long. Germline V gene lookup returns CDR1 SEHNR and CDR2 FQNEAQ (reference sequence). Study observations and caveats: In a handful of donors, about 5% of naive CD4 clonotypes appeared in common.

As for this clone: Its specificity is not known.

This TCR was sampled from a man between 25 and 39 years old in good health. The rearrangement uses TRBV7-9 and TRBJ2-7, with 11 bases matching TRBD1. The sample taken for sequencing was naive CD4+ T cells sorted from blood. The subset denotes: CD45RA+ positively selected. CDR3 in DNA: TGTGCCAGCAGCTTAACCGGGACAGGGGGCTACGAGCAGTACTTC. Translation gives CASSLTGTGGYEQYF. The entire variable domain, with the rest obtained from reference TRBV7-9 and TRBJ2-7, is as follows: DTGVSQNPRHKITKRGQNVTFRCDPISEHNRLYWYRQTLGQGPEFLTYFQNEAQLEKSRLLSDRFSAERPKGSFSTLEIQRTEQGDSAMYLCASSLTGTGGYEQYFGPGTRLTVT.